This T cell receptor beta chain was sequenced during a study of lymphopenia after photon versus proton radiotherapy. The assay was immunoSEQ multiplex PCR, and TCRdb's table has in-frame clones only and misses some. The data show approximately 35,000 clones, about 90% seen once. The germline V gene has CDR1 SGHAT and CDR2 FQNNGV. The CDR3 runs 14 residues. V trimming: 5 bases; J trimming: 6 bases; junction bases outside the gene matches: 9. This chain connects TRBV11-2 to TRBJ2-7; 8 bases are shared with TRBD2. The clonotype comes from a woman between 50 and 59 years old with pancreatic cancer. Sequenced material: peripheral blood, taken from a patient treated with photon-based radiotherapy. CDR3 DNA: TGTGCCAGCAGCCAAGGACTAGCCCTGGGCGAGCAGTACTTC. Translated, it gives CASSQGLALGEQYF.